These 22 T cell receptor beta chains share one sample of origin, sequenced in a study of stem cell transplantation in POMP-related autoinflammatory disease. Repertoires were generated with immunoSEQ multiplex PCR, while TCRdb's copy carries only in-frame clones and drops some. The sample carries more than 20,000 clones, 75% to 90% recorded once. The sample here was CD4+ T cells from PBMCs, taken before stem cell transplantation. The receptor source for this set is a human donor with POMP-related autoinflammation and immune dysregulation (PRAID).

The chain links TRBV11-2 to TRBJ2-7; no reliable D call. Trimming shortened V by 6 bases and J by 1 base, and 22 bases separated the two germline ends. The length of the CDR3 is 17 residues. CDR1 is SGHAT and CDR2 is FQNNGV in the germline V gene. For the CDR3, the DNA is TGTGCCAGCAGAACGAGTGGTACCCGGTTAGATTCCTACGAGCAGTACTTC. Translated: CASRTSGTRLDSYEQYF.

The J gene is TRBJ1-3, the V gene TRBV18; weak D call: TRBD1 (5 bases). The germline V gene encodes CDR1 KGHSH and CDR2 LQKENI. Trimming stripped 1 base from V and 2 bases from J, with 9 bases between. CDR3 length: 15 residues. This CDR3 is CASSPRQGAGNTIYF. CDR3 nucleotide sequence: TGTGCCAGCTCACCACGTCAGGGAGCTGGAAACACCATATATTTT.

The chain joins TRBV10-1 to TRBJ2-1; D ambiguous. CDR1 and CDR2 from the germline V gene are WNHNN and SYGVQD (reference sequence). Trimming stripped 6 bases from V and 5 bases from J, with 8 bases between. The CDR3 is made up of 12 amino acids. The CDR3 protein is CASSFKDNEQFF. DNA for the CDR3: TGCGCCAGCAGCTTCAAGGACAATGAGCAGTTCTTC.

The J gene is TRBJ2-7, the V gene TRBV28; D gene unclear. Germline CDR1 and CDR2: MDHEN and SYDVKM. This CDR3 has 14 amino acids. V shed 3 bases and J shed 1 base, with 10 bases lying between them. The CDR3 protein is CASSLWSSSYEQYF. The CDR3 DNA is TGTGCCAGCAGTTTGTGGTCCAGTTCCTACGAGCAGTACTTC.

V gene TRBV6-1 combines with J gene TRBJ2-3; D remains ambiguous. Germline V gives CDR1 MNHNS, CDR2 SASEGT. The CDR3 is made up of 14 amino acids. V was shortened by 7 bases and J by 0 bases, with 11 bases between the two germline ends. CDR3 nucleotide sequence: TGTGCCAGCATTTCGGATACTAGCACAGATACGCAGTATTTT. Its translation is CASISDTSTDTQYF.

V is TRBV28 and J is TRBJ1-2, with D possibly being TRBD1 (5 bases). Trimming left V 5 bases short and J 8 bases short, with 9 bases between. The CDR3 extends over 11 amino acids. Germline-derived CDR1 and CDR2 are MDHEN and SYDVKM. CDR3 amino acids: CASSLRGGYTF. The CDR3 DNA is TGTGCCAGCAGTCTGAGGGGCGGCTACACCTTC.

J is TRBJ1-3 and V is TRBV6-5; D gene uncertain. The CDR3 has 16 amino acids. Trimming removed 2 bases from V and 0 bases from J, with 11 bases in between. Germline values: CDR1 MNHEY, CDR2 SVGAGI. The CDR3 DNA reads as TGTGCCAGCAGTTACACGATCCTCGACTCTGGAAACACCATATATTTT. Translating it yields CASSYTILDSGNTIYF.

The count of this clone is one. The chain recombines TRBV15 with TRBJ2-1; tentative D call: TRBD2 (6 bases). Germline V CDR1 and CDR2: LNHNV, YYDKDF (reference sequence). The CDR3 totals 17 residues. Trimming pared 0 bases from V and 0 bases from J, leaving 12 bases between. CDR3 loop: CATSRDLFGSSYNEQFF. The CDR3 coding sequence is TGTGCCACCAGCAGAGATCTGTTCGGGAGCTCCTACAATGAGCAGTTCTTC.

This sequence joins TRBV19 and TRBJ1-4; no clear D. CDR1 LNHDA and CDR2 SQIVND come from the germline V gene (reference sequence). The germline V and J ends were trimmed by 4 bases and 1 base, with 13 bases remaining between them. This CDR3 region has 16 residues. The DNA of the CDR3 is TGTGCCAGTAGTACCCGATCACAGTTAACTAATGAAAAACTGTTTTTT. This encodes CASSTRSQLTNEKLFF.

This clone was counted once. As DNA, the CDR3 is TGTGCCAGCAGCCCACATACGTTCGAGGGCTACACCTTC. This translates into CASSPHTFEGYTF. The J gene is TRBJ1-2, the V gene TRBV9; D not certain. Trimming removed 4 bases from V and 8 bases from J, with 15 bases in between. Germline V gene lookup returns CDR1 SGDLS and CDR2 YYNGEE. CDR3 length equals 13 residues.

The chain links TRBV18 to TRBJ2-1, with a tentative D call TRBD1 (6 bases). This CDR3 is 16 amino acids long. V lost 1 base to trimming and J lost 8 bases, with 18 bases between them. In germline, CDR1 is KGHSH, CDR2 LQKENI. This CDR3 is CASSPLMTGGFHEQFF. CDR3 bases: TGTGCCAGCTCACCACTCATGACAGGCGGGTTCCATGAGCAGTTCTTC.

The CDR3 sequence: CASSTSGLQETQYF. CDR3 bases: TGTGCCAGCTCTACCAGCGGACTTCAAGAGACCCAGTACTTC. This chain uses TRBV2 with TRBJ2-5, with D perhaps matching TRBD2 (5 bases). V lost 8 bases and J lost 2, with 15 bases in between. Germline loops: CDR1 SNHLY, CDR2 FYNNEI. The CDR3 has 14 amino acids. Variable domain in full (rest from reference TRBV2 and TRBJ2-5): EPEVTQTPSHQVTQMGQEVILRCVPISNHLYFYWYRQILGQKVEFLVSFYNNEISEKSEIFDDQFSVERPDGSNFTLKIRSTKLEDSAMYFCASSTSGLQETQYFGPGTRLLVL.

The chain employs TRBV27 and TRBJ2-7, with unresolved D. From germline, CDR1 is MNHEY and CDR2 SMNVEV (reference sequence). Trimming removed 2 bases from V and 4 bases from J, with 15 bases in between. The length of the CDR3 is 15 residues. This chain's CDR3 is CASSLSTGLPYEQYF. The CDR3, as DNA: TGTGCCAGCAGTTTAAGTACCGGGCTTCCTTACGAGCAGTACTTC.

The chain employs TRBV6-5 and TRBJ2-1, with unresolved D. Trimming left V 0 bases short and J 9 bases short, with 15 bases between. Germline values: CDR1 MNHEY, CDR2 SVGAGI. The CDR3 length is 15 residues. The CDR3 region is CASSYSAFPIGEQFF. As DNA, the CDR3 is TGTGCCAGCAGTTACTCCGCCTTTCCCATCGGTGAGCAGTTCTTC.

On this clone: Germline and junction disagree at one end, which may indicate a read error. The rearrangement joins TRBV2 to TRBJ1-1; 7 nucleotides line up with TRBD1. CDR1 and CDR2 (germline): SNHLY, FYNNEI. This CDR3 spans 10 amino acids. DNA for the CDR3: TGTGCCAGCAAGACCGGACAGGCCCTCTTT. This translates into CASKTGQALF.

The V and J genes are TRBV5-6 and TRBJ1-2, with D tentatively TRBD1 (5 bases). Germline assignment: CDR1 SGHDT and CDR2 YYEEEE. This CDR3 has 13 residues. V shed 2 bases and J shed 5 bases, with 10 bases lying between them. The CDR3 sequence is CASSLQDLYGYTF. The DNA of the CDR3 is TGTGCCAGCAGCTTACAGGATTTGTATGGCTACACCTTC.

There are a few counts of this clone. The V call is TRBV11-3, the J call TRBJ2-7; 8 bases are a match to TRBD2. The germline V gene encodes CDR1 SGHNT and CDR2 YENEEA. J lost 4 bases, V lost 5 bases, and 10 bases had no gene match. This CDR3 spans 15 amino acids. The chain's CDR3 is CASSPGAGGPYEQYF. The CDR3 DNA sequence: TGTGCCAGCAGCCCCGGGGCGGGAGGCCCTTACGAGCAGTACTTC.

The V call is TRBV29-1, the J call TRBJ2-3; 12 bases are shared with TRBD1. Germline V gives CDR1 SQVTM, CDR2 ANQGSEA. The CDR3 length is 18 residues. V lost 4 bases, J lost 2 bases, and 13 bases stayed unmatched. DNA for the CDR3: TGCAGCGTTGCCGGGCGCCGGAGGGACAGGGGGCACACAGATACGCAGTATTTT. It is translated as CSVAGRRRDRGHTDTQYF.

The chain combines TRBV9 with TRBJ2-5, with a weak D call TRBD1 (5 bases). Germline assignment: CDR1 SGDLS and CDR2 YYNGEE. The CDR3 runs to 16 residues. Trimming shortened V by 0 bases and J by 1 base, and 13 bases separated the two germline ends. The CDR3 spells CASSVGVDTLQETQYF. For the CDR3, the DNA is TGTGCCAGCAGCGTAGGTGTGGACACCCTCCAAGAGACCCAGTACTTC.

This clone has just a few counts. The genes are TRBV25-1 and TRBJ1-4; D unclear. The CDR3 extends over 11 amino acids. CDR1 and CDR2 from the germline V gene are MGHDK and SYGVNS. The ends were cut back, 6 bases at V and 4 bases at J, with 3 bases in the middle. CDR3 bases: TGTGCCAGCAGCGATAATGAAAAACTGTTTTTT. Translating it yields CASSDNEKLFF.

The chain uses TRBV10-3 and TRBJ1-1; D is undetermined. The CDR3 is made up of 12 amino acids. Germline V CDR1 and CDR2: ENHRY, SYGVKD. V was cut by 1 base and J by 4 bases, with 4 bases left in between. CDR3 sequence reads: CAISELGTEAFF. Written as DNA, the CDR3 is TGTGCCATCAGTGAGTTGGGCACTGAAGCTTTCTTT.

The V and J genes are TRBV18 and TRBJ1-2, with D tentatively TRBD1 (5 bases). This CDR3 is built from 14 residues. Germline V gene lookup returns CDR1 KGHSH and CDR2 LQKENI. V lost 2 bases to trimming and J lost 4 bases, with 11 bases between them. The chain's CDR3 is CASSPNGGGYGYTF. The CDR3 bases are TGTGCCAGCTCACCAAATGGGGGAGGCTATGGCTACACCTTC.